Following are 22 T cell receptor beta chains from one sample sequenced in a study of CD8 T cells in ankylosing spondylitis. TCRdb analysed the 5' RACE reads with MiXCR anew, one entry per CDR3 protein. The repertoire consists of fewer than 750,000 distinct CDR3 sequences, with roughly 20% occurring once and the leading ten covering under 20%. Broader study findings: It appeared that ankylosing spondylitis blood was characterized by a TCR beta motif of under ten highly homologous variants.

No antigen has been identified for these receptors. Sequencing input: blood, either unsorted or a sorted T cell fraction (not recorded which). The origin of the receptors is a male donor with ankylosing spondylitis.

The J gene is TRBJ2-3, the V gene TRBV2; 8 bases are shared with TRBD1. The junction had 7 bases not matched to a gene; V was cut back by 5 bases and J by 0 bases. Germline CDR1 SNHLY, CDR2 FYNNEI. This CDR3 region has 16 residues. CDR3 sequence reads: CASSPGQATSTDTQYF. Written as DNA, the CDR3 is TGTGCCAGCAGTCCGGGACAGGCTACTAGCACAGATACGCAGTATTTT.

This chain uses TRBV6-5 with TRBJ1-2; D uncertain. The CDR3 contains 15 residues. Trimming cost V 2 bases and J 0 bases, with 10 bases left between them. The germline V gene has CDR1 MNHEY and CDR2 SVGAGI. Here the CDR3 reads CASSYLSGSNYGYTF. In DNA, the CDR3 is TGTGCCAGCAGTTACCTCTCCGGATCTAACTATGGCTACACCTTC.

Here the CDR3 reads CSVRDGTYEQYF. In DNA form, the CDR3 reads TGCAGCGTAAGGGACGGCACCTACGAGCAGTACTTC. The chain couples TRBV29-1 to TRBJ2-7; D possibly matches TRBD1 or TRBD2 (5 bases each). The germline CDR1 and CDR2 sequences are SQVTM and ANQGSEA. Trimming stripped 6 bases from V and 2 bases from J, with 11 bases between. The CDR3 extends over 12 amino acids.

This clonotype has just one count. The CDR3 is CASSEATGRNSPLHF. The CDR3 DNA sequence: TGTGCCAGCAGTGAAGCGACAGGGAGGAATTCACCCCTCCACTTT. V gene TRBV6-1 combines with J gene TRBJ1-6, with TRBD1 matching over 7 bases. Germline V gene data show CDR1 as MNHNS and CDR2 as SASEGT. V was pared by 0 bases and J by 7 bases, with 3 bases of the junction left unmatched. The CDR3 sequence is 15 residues long.

The chain carries TRBV20-1 and TRBJ2-3, with 7 bases matching TRBD2. The CDR3 is 14 residues long. V trimming: 5 bases; J trimming: 0 bases; junction bases outside the gene matches: 5. Germline V lookup: CDR1 DFQATT, CDR2 SNEGSKA (reference sequence). CDR3 amino acids: CSAARRGSTDTQYF. CDR3 bases: TGCAGTGCTGCTAGGCGGGGGAGCACAGATACGCAGTATTTT.

The chain employs TRBV28 and TRBJ2-2, with 7 bases that match TRBD1. The CDR3 has 21 amino acids. J lost 1 base, V lost 3 bases, and 20 bases had no gene match. The germline V gene has CDR1 MDHEN and CDR2 SYDVKM. The DNA for the CDR3 is TGTGCCAGCAGTTTTAGGTTTCGTAAACGCCGGGACAGCGAGAACACCGGGGAGCTGTTTTTT. It is translated as CASSFRFRKRRDSENTGELFF.

This chain connects TRBV12-3 or TRBV12-4 to TRBJ1-5, with D perhaps matching TRBD1 (5 bases). The CDR3 length is 14 residues. V gave up 6 bases and J gave up 7 bases, with 16 bases separating them. The CDR3 is CASSPSGGMQPQHF. CDR3 DNA sequence: TGTGCCAGCAGCCCAAGCGGGGGGATGCAGCCCCAGCATTTT.

Only a few counts were recorded for this clonotype. This chain uses TRBV12-3 or TRBV12-4 with TRBJ2-1; TRBD2 might be the D (6 bases). The V and J ends lost 2 bases and 8 bases respectively, with 13 bases between them. The CDR3 has 14 residues. CDR3 in amino acids: CASSLRLATHEQFF. The CDR3 region has the DNA TGTGCCAGCAGTTTACGTCTAGCGACCCATGAGCAGTTCTTC.

The genes are TRBV27 and TRBJ2-2; D is undetermined. Trimming took 3 bases from V and 5 from J, leaving 10 bases between them. Germline V gene data show CDR1 as MNHEY and CDR2 as SMNVEV (reference sequence). CDR3 length: 14 amino acids. For the CDR3, the DNA is TGTGCCAGCAGTTTTGGTATCCTAACCGGGGAGCTGTTTTTT. Its translation: CASSFGILTGELFF.

The rearrangement joins TRBV11-2 to TRBJ1-1, with TRBD1 matching over 8 bases. Germline V gene lookup returns CDR1 SGHAT and CDR2 FQNNGV. The CDR3 extends over 16 amino acids. V gave up 2 bases and J gave up 4 bases; unmatched junction bases: 9. The CDR3 bases are TGTGCCAGCAGCTTAAGAGGAATGGGGACAGGCACTGAAGCTTTCTTT. It codes for CASSLRGMGTGTEAFF.

This clonotype was seen ten or more times. J is TRBJ2-5 and V is TRBV12-3 or TRBV12-4; D gene ambiguous. V lost 1 base and J 1 base, leaving 16 bases between the germline ends. The CDR3 length is 17 residues. The CDR3 bases are TGTGCCAGCAGTTTAGGAGTGGGCAGTCTATTCCAAGAGACCCAGTACTTC. Protein: CASSLGVGSLFQETQYF.

A few counts support this clonotype. The chain joins TRBV24-1 to TRBJ2-7; no reliable D call. Per the germline V gene, CDR1 is KGHDR and CDR2 is SFDVKD. CDR3 length: 13 residues. V dropped 3 bases and J dropped 2 bases, with 7 bases sitting between them. DNA for the CDR3: TGTGCCACCAGTGATGCCCAGACCTACGAGCAGTACTTC. The encoded protein is CATSDAQTYEQYF.

Written as DNA, the CDR3 is TGTGCCAGCAGCCCGACAGGGGCCGAGCAGTTCTTC. The encoded protein is CASSPTGAEQFF. This chain joins TRBV14 and TRBJ2-1; 8 positions agree with TRBD1. Unmatched junction bases numbered 3, after V lost 4 bases and J lost 10 bases. The germline V gene encodes CDR1 SGHDN and CDR2 FVKESK. This CDR3 has 12 amino acids. Using reference TRBV14 and TRBJ2-1 for the parts outside the CDR3, the full variable domain is EAGVTQFPSHSVIEKGQTVTLRCDPISGHDNLYWYRRVMGKEIKFLLHFVKESKQDESGMPNNRFLAERTGGTYSTLKVQPAELEDSGVYFCASSPTGAEQFFGPGTRLTVL.

The rearrangement uses TRBV7-9 and TRBJ2-2; 7 nucleotides line up with TRBD1. The ends lost 4 bases at V and 6 bases at J; junction bases unmatched: 5. The CDR3 loop spans 14 amino acids. The V gene's germline CDR1 is SEHNR and CDR2 FQNEAQ (reference sequence). CDR3 region: CASSWPRGPGELFF. In DNA form, the CDR3 reads TGTGCCAGCAGCTGGCCTAGGGGGCCCGGGGAGCTGTTTTTT.

This clonotype came up a few times. The chain employs TRBV20-1 and TRBJ2-7; no clear D gene. Germline CDR1 DFQATT, CDR2 SNEGSKA (reference sequence). This CDR3 comprises 11 residues. V lost 3 bases to trimming and J lost 6 bases, with 9 bases between them. CDR3 amino acids: CSASGLGEQYF. CDR3 in DNA: TGCAGTGCTAGTGGGTTAGGCGAGCAGTACTTC.

V and J are TRBV29-1 and TRBJ1-1; no clear D. V gave up 5 bases and J gave up 6 bases, with 13 bases separating them. CDR1 SQVTM and CDR2 ANQGSEA come from the germline V gene. The CDR3 has 12 residues. The DNA of the CDR3 is TGCAGCGTTCCATCTCAACCCGCTGAAGCTTTCTTT. Translation: CSVPSQPAEAFF.

This clonotype was detected only a few times. This chain links TRBV18 with TRBJ2-5; D call uncertain. The germline V gene encodes CDR1 KGHSH and CDR2 LQKENI. The V end was cut by 1 base, the J end by 2 bases, with 11 bases between. The CDR3 is made up of 15 amino acids. CDR3 in amino acids: CASSPQSILQETQYF. As DNA, the CDR3 is TGTGCCAGCTCACCACAGAGCATACTTCAAGAGACCCAGTACTTC.

This clonotype was detected ten times or more. V usage is TRBV12-3 or TRBV12-4 and J usage is TRBJ2-3; TRBD1 might be the D (5 bases). The V end lost 6 bases, the J end lost 6 bases, and 7 bases lay between the germline ends. There are 11 residues in the CDR3. This chain's CDR3 is CASSPGDTQYF. CDR3 DNA sequence: TGTGCCAGCAGCCCAGGGGATACGCAGTATTTT.

This clonotype was seen only once. V gene TRBV12-3 or TRBV12-4 combines with J gene TRBJ1-5; D gene uncertain. Trimming left V 6 bases short and J 2 bases short, with 20 bases between. The CDR3 has 17 residues. CDR3 nucleotides: TGTGCCAGCAGCCACCTACCCCCCGGGCAGCGCAATCAGCCCCAGCATTTT. It encodes CASSHLPPGQRNQPQHF.

CDR3 in amino acids: CSADYEQADEQYF. The CDR3 DNA is TGCAGTGCGGACTACGAGCAAGCAGACGAGCAGTACTTC. V is TRBV20-1 and J is TRBJ2-7; perhaps TRBD2 as D (6 bases). The CDR3 totals 13 residues. Germline-derived CDR1 and CDR2 are DFQATT and SNEGSKA (reference sequence). The germline V and J ends were trimmed by 6 bases and 5 bases, with 17 bases remaining between them.

This clonotype showed up many times. The chain carries TRBV7-6 and TRBJ2-3; D may be TRBD2 (6 bases). Deletions cut 2 bases from V and 0 bases from J, with 12 bases between. The CDR3 sequence is 16 residues long. Germline V CDR1 and CDR2: SGHVS, FNYEAQ. CDR3 protein: CASSLRSSASTDTQYF. The DNA of the CDR3 is TGTGCCAGCAGCTTAAGGTCTAGCGCCAGCACAGATACGCAGTATTTT.

V is TRBV4-3 and J is TRBJ2-1; D is unresolved. Looked up from germline, CDR1 is LGHNA and CDR2 is YSLEER. The CDR3 has 17 amino acids. Trimming stripped 0 bases from V and 2 bases from J, with 14 bases between. The CDR3 is CASSQDRRAGPYNEQFF. CDR3 nucleotide sequence: TGCGCCAGCAGCCAAGATCGTCGGGCAGGCCCCTACAATGAGCAGTTCTTC.